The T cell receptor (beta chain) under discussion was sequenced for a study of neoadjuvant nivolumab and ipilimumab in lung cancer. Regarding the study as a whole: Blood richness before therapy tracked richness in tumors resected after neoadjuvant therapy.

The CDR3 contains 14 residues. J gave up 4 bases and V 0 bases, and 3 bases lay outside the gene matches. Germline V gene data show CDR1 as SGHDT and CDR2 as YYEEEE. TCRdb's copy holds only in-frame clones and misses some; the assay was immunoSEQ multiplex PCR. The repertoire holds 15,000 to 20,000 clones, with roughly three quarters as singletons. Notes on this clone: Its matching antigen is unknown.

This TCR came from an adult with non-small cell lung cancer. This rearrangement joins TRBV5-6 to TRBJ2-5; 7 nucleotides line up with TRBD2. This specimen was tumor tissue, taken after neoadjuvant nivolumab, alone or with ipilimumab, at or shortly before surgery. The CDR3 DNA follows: TGTGCCAGCAGCTTGGGCTTAGCGGGAGAGACCCAGTACTTC. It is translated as CASSLGLAGETQYF.